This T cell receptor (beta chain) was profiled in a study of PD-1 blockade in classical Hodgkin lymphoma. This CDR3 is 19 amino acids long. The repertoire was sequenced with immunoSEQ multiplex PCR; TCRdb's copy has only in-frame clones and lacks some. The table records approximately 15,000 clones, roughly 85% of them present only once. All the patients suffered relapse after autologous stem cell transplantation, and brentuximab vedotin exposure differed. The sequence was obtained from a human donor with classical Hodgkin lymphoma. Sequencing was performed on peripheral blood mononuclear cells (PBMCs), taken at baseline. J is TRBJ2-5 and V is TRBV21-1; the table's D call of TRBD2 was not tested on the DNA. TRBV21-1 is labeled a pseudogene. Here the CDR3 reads CASTLTSGGRSAYQETQYF. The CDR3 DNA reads TGTGCCAGCACCCTGACTAGCGGGGGGCGCTCGGCGTACCAAGAGACCCAGTACTTC.